This note documents a single T cell receptor (beta chain) sequence. The record originates from a study of Ad26.COV2.S vaccination and SARS-CoV-2 variants. Regarding treatment: roughly 19 received Ad26.COV2.S at low or high dose, single or two shots; about 5 received placebo; per-sample allocation not given. Repertoires come from day 63 after the first vaccine or placebo injection. Boston hosted the donor, who was an adult aged 18-55 years. An Ad26 vector was used to express Wuhan-strain SARS-CoV-2 spike as the vaccine. Clones were read by immunoSEQ multiplex PCR, and TCRdb kept only the in-frame ones, dropping some. The top ten clones hold around 10% of a sample with about 240,000 clones, more than 75% of them seen once. The CDR3 totals 15 residues. Germline values: CDR1 SGDLS, CDR2 YYNGEE. With 1 base removed from V and 0 bases from J, the gap between germline ends came to 10 bases.

J is TRBJ1-1 and V is TRBV9; D perhaps matches TRBD1 (5 bases). The sequence derives from a person between 18 and 60 years old who received the Ad26.COV2.S COVID-19 vaccine or a placebo. Sequencing used peripheral blood, obtained in a trial of Ad26.COV2.S vaccine versus placebo. CDR3 coding DNA: TGTGCCAGCAGCGTAATCGCAGGGATGAACACTGAAGCTTTCTTT. Translated: CASSVIAGMNTEAFF. Using reference TRBV9 and TRBJ1-1 for the parts outside the CDR3, the full variable domain is DSGVTQTPKHLITATGQRVTLRCSPRSGDLSVYWYQQSLDQGLQFLIQYYNGEERAKGNILERFSAQQFPDLHSELNLSSLELGDSALYFCASSVIAGMNTEAFFGQGTRLTVV.